This T cell receptor beta chain was obtained from a study of T cells in localized non-small cell lung cancer. Measured with immunoSEQ multiplex PCR; TCRdb has only the in-frame clones, and not every one. The sample yields tens of thousands of clones, around nine tenths seen once. J lost 3 bases, V lost 0 bases, and 9 bases had no gene match. The CDR3 spans 18 residues. Germline CDR1 reads MGHRA; CDR2 reads YSYEKL. The sample here was peripheral blood, taken before any cancer treatment. The receptor's source is a woman between 35 and 70 years old with stage I lung adenocarcinoma. The rearrangement joins TRBV4-1 to TRBJ2-3; 10 nucleotides align to TRBD2. CDR3 DNA sequence: TGCGCCAGCAGCCAAGATCGGAAACTAGCGGGAACGACAGATACGCAGTATTTT. Translation: CASSQDRKLAGTTDTQYF.